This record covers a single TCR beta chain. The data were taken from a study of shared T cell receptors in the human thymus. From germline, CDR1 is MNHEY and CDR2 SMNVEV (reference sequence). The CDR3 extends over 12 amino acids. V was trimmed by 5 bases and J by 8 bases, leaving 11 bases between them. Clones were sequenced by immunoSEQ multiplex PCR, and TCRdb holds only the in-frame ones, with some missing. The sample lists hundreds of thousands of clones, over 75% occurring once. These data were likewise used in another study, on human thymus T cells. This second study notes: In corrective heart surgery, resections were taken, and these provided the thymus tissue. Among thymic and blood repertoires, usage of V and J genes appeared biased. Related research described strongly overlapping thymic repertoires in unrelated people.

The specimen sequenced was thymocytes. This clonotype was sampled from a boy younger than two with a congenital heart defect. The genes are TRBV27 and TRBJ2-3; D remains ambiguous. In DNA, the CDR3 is TGTGCCAGCAGTCCTACTAAGCGTACGCAGTATTTT. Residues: CASSPTKRTQYF.